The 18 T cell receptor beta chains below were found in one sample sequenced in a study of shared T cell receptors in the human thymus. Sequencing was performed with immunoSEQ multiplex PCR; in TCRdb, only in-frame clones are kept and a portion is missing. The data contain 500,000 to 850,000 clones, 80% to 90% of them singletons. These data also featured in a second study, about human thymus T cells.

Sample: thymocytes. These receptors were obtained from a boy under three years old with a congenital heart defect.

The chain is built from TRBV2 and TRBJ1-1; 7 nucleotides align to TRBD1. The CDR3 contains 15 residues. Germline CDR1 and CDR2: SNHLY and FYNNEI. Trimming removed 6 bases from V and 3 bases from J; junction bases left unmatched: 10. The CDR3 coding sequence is TGTGCCAGCAGAGAAAGGACAGGACCGGACACTGAAGCTTTCTTT. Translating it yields CASRERTGPDTEAFF.

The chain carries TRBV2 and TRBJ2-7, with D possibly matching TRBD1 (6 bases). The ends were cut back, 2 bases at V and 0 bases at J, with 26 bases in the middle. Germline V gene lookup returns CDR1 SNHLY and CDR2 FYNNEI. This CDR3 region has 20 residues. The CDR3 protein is CASSEWRPSSGGGYSYEQYF. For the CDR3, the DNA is TGTGCCAGCAGTGAATGGCGACCCAGCTCTGGGGGCGGTTACTCCTACGAGCAGTACTTC.

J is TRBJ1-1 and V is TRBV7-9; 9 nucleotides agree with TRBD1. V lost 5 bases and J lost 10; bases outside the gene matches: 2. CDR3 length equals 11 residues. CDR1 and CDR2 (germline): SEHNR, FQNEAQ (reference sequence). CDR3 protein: CASSMDRGAFF. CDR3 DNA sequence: TGTGCCAGCAGCATGGACAGGGGAGCTTTCTTT.

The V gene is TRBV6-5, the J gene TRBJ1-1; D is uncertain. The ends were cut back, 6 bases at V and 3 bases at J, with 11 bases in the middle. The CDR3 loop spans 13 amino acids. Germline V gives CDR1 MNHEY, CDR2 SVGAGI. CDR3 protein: CASSPRRDTEAFF. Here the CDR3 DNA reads TGTGCCAGCAGCCCGAGGAGGGACACTGAAGCTTTCTTT.

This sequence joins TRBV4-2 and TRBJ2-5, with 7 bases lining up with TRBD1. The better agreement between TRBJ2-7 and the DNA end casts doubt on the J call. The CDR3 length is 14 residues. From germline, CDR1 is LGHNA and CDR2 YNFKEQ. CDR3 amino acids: CASSRPDRVDEQYF. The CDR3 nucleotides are TGTGCCAGCAGCCGGCCTGACAGGGTCGACGAGCAGTACTTC.

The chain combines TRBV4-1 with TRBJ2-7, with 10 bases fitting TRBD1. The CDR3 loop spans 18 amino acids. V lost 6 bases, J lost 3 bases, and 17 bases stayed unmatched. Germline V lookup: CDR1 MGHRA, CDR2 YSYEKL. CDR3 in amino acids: CASSPFNPRDRGGYEQYF. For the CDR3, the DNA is TGCGCCAGCAGTCCATTTAATCCACGGGACAGGGGTGGCTACGAGCAGTACTTC.

This chain's CDR3 is CSVVGSPFYGYTF. The DNA of the CDR3 is TGCAGCGTTGTGGGCAGCCCCTTCTATGGCTACACCTTC. The rearrangement links TRBV29-1 to TRBJ1-2; D remains unclear. Germline-derived CDR1 and CDR2 are SQVTM and ANQGSEA. The V end lost 4 bases, the J end lost 4 bases, and 13 bases lay between the germline ends. This CDR3 has 13 residues. The full variable domain, rest sourced from reference TRBV29-1 and TRBJ1-2, is SAVISQKPSRDICQRGTSLTIQCQVDSQVTMMFWYRQQPGQSLTLIATANQGSEATYESGFVIDKFPISRPNLTFSTLTVSNMSPEDSSIYLCSVVGSPFYGYTFGSGTRLTVV.

The chain's CDR3 is CASSINETGSNEKLFF. CDR3 nucleotide sequence: TGTGCCAGCAGCATAAACGAGACAGGGTCCAATGAAAAACTGTTTTTT. This rearrangement joins TRBV7-9 to TRBJ1-4; 7 nucleotides align to TRBD1. The CDR3 is made up of 16 amino acids. The germline CDR1 and CDR2 sequences are SEHNR and FQNEAQ (reference sequence). V lost 5 bases, J lost 5 bases, and 11 bases stayed unmatched.

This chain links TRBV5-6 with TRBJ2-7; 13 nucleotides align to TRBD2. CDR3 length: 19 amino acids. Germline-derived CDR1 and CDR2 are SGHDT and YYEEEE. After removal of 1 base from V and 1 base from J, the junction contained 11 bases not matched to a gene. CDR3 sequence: CASSLPFGLAGVGSYEQYF. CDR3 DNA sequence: TGTGCCAGCAGCTTGCCCTTTGGACTAGCGGGAGTGGGGTCCTACGAGCAGTACTTC.

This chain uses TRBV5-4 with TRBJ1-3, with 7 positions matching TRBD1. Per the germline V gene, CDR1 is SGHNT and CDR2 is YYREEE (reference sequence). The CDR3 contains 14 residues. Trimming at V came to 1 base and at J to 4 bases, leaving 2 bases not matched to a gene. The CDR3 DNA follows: TGTGCCAGCAGCTTGCAGGGGGTAGGAAACACCATATATTTT. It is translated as CASSLQGVGNTIYF.

CDR3 amino acids: CASSQGQGNTGELFF. In DNA form, the CDR3 reads TGTGCCAGCAGCCAGGGTCAGGGGAACACCGGGGAGCTGTTTTTT. This chain links TRBV7-2 with TRBJ2-2; D may be TRBD1 (5 bases). This CDR3 has 15 residues. Trimming cost V 5 bases and J 1 base, with 11 bases left between them. Germline-derived CDR1 and CDR2 are SGHTA and FQGNSA.

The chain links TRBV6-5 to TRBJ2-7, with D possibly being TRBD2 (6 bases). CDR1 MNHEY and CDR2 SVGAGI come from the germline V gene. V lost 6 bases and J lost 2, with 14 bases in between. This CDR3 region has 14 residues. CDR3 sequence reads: CASRTGTSAYEQYF. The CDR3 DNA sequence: TGTGCCAGCAGAACCGGGACTTCGGCCTACGAGCAGTACTTC.

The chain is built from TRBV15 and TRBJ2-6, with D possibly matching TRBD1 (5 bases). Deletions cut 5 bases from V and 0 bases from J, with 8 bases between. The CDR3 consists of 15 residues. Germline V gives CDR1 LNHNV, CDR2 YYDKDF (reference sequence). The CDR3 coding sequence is TGTGCCACCAGCGACAGCATCTCTGGGGCCAACGTCCTGACTTTC. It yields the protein CATSDSISGANVLTF.

The CDR3 region is CASSQDQFSYEQYF. CDR3 sequence (DNA): TGCGCCAGCAGCCAAGACCAGTTCTCCTACGAGCAGTACTTC. The chain has TRBV4-3 and TRBJ2-7, with D uncertain. This CDR3 region has 14 residues. The V end was cut by 0 bases, the J end by 0 bases, with 6 bases between. Germline V gene sequence: CDR1 LGHNA, CDR2 YSLEER.

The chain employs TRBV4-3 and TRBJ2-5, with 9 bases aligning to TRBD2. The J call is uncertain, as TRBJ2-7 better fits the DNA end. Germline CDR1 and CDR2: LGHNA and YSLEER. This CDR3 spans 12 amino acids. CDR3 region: CAVSGRGREQYF. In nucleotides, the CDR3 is TGCGCCGTTAGCGGGAGAGGGCGCGAGCAGTACTTC.

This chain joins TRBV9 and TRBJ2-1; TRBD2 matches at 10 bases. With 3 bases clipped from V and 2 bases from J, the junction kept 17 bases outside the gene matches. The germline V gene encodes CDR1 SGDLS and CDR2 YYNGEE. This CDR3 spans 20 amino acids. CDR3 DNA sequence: TGTGCCAGCAGCGGTGGGGCTAGCGGGAGCTTCGGTAAGACCTACAATGAGCAGTTCTTC. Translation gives CASSGGASGSFGKTYNEQFF.

CDR3 DNA sequence: TGTGCCAGCAGCCAACCCTCGAGCCGAGGCCGCGACACTGAAGCTTTCTTT. It encodes CASSQPSSRGRDTEAFF. This chain links TRBV5-4 with TRBJ1-1; no firm D call. V was shortened by 4 bases and J by 3 bases, with 22 bases between the two germline ends. The CDR3 covers 17 residues. CDR1 is SGHNT, CDR2 YYREEE, per germline (reference sequence).

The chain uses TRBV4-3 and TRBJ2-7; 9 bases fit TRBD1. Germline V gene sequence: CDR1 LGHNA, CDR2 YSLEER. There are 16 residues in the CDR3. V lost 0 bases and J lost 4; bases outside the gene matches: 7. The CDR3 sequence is CASSQEVHRGLYEQYF. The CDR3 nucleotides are TGCGCCAGCAGCCAAGAGGTCCACAGGGGGCTGTACGAGCAGTACTTC.